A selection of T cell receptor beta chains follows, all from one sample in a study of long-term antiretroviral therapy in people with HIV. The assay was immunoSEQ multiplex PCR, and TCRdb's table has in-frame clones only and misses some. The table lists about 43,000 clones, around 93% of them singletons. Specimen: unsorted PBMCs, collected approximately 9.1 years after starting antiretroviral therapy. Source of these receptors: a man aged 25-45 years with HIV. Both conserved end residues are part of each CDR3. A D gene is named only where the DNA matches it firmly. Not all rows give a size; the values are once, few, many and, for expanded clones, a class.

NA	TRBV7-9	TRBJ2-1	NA	CASSPAVRVTKGFNEQFF	TGTGCCAGCAGCCCAGCCGTTCGGGTGACAAAAGGATTTAATGAGCAGTTCTTC
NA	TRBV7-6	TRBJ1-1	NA	CASSFNQWGTEAFF	TGTGCCAGCAGCTTTAACCAGTGGGGGACTGAAGCTTTCTTT
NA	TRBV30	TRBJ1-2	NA	CAWRTGSFSNYGYTF	TGTGCCTGGCGAACAGGGAGTTTTTCTAACTATGGCTACACCTTC
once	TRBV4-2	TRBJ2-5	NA	CASSHPRGLQETQYF	TGTGCCAGCAGCCATCCCCGGGGCCTTCAAGAGACCCAGTACTTC
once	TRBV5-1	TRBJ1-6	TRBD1	CASSPGTGQNSPLHF	TGCGCCAGCAGCCCAGGGACAGGCCAAAATTCACCCCTCCACTTT
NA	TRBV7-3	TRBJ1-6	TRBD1	CASSWTGPNSPLHF	TGTGCCAGCAGCTGGACAGGGCCGAATTCACCCCTCCACTTT
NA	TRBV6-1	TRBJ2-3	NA	CASWADTQYF	TGTGCCAGCTGGGCAGATACGCAGTATTTT
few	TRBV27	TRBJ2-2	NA	CASRGRRNTGELFF	TGTGCCAGCCGAGGCCGGCGGAACACCGGGGAGCTGTTTTTT
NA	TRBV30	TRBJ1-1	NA	CAWIPRVSEAFF	TGTGCCTGGATCCCAAGGGTGTCTGAAGCTTTCTTT
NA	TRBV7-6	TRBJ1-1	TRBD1	CASSLNRGLSTEAFF	TGTGCCAGCAGCCTAAACAGGGGGCTGAGCACTGAAGCTTTCTTT
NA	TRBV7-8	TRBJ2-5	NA	CASSLVGGAQETQYF	TGTGCCAGCAGCTTAGTGGGGGGGGCCCAAGAGACCCAGTACTTC
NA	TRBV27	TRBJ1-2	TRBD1	CASSFNRDRGLNGYTF	TGTGCCAGCAGTTTTAACCGGGACAGGGGGCTGAATGGCTACACCTTC
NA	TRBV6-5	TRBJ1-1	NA	CASSPLPDTEAFF	TGTGCCAGCAGTCCCCTACCGGACACTGAAGCTTTCTTT
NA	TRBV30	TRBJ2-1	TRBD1	CAWSVLETGFLADDNEQFF	TGTGCCTGGAGTGTACTCGAGACAGGGTTTCTTGCAGACGACAATGAGCAGTTCTTC
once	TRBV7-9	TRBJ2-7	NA	CASRADGINSYEQYF	TGTGCCAGCAGGGCGGACGGGATCAACTCCTACGAGCAGTACTTC
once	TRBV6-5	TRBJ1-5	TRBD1	CASRTGTGSNQPQHF	TGTGCCAGCAGGACCGGGACAGGAAGCAATCAGCCCCAGCATTTT
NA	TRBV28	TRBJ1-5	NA	CASSLGAGYQPQHF	TGTGCCAGCAGTTTAGGGGCGGGGTATCAGCCCCAGCATTTT
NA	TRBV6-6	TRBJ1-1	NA	CASSSAIEGAEAFF	TGTGCCAGCAGTTCTGCCATCGAAGGGGCTGAAGCTTTCTTT
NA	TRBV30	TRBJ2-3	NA	CAWSTGYDTQYF	TGTGCCTGGAGTACGGGGTACGATACGCAGTATTTT
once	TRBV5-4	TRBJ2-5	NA	CASSLNAATPGQETQYF	TGTGCCAGCAGCTTGAACGCGGCGACACCTGGGCAAGAGACCCAGTACTTC
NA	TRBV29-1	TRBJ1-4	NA	CSVESAELFNEKLFF	TGCAGCGTTGAATCGGCAGAGCTATTTAATGAAAAACTGTTTTTT
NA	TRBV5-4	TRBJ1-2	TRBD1	CASSSGAGQGDYGYTF	TGTGCCAGCAGCTCCGGGGCGGGACAGGGGGACTATGGCTACACCTTC
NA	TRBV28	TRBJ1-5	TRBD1	CASNQQGALDQPQHF	TGTGCCAGCAACCAACAGGGGGCGCTTGATCAGCCCCAGCATTTT
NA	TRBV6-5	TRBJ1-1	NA	CASSYFLGLAGTEAFF	TGTGCCAGCAGTTACTTTTTGGGACTTGCCGGCACTGAAGCTTTCTTT
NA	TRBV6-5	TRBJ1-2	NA	CASSSGGSGYTF	TGTGCCAGCAGTTCCGGGGGGTCTGGCTACACCTTC
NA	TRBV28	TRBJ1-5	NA	CASSSKPNQPQHF	TGTGCCAGCAGCTCTAAGCCTAATCAGCCCCAGCATTTT
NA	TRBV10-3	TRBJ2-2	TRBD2	CAISAVAGGPGGELFF	TGTGCCATCAGTGCGGTAGCGGGGGGACCCGGCGGGGAGCTGTTTTTT
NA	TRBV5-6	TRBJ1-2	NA	CASSPRRGNYGYTF	TGTGCCAGCAGCCCACGTCGGGGGAACTATGGCTACACCTTC
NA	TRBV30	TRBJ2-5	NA	CAWRAGPWVETQYF	TGTGCCTGGAGGGCGGGGCCCTGGGTGGAGACCCAGTACTTC
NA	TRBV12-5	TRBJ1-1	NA	CASGLGNTEAFF	TGTGCTAGTGGTTTGGGGAACACTGAAGCTTTCTTT
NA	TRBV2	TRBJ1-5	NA	CASRDERNQPQHF	TGTGCCAGCCGTGACGAACGAAATCAGCCCCAGCATTTT
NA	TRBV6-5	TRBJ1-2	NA	CASSYSAADFYGYTF	TGTGCCAGCAGTTACTCGGCGGCGGACTTCTATGGCTACACCTTC
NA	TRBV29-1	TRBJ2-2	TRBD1	CSVGSPPGQGASGELFF	TGCAGCGTTGGATCCCCTCCGGGACAGGGGGCCTCCGGGGAGCTGTTTTTT
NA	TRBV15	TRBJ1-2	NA	CATSRDPQVYGYTF	TGTGCCACCAGCAGAGATCCACAGGTTTATGGCTACACCTTC
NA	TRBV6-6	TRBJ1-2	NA	CASSYDSRYGYTF	TGTGCCAGCAGTTACGACAGCAGATATGGCTACACCTTC